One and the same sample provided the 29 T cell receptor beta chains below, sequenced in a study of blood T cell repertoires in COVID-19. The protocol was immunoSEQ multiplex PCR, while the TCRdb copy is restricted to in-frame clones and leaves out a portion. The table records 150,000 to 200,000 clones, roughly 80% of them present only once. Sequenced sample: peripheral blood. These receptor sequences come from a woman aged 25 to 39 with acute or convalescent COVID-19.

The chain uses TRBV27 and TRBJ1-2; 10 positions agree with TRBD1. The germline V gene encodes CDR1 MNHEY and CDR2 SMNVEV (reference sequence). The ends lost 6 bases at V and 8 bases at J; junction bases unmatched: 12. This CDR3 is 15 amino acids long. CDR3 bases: TGTGCCAGCAGCCGAGTACACCGGGACAGGGGAGGCTACACCTTC. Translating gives CASSRVHRDRGGYTF.

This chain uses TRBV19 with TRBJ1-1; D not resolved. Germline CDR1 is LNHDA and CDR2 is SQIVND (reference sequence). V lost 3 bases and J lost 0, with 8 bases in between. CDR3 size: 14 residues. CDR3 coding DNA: TGTGCCAGTAGTATTAGCAGCTTGAACACTGAAGCTTTCTTT. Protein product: CASSISSLNTEAFF.

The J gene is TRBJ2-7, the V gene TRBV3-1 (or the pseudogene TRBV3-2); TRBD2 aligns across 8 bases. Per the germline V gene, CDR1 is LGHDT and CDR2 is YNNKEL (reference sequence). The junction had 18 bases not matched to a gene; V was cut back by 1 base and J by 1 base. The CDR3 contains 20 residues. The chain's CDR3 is CASSQGAGLEALRRSYEQYF. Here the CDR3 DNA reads TGTGCCAGCAGCCAAGGAGCGGGACTAGAAGCTCTCAGAAGGTCCTACGAGCAGTACTTC.

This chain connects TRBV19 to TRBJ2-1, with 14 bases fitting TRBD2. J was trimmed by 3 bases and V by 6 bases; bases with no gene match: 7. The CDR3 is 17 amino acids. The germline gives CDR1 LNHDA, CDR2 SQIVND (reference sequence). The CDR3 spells CASSSGLAGVSYNEQFF. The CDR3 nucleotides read TGTGCCAGTAGCTCGGGACTAGCGGGGGTTAGCTACAATGAGCAGTTCTTC. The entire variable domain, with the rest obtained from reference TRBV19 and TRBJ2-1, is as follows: DGGITQSPKYLFRKEGQNVTLSCEQNLNHDAMYWYRQDPGQGLRLIYYSQIVNDFQKGDIAEGYSVSREKKESFPLTVTSAQKNPTAFYLCASSSGLAGVSYNEQFFGPGTRLTVL.

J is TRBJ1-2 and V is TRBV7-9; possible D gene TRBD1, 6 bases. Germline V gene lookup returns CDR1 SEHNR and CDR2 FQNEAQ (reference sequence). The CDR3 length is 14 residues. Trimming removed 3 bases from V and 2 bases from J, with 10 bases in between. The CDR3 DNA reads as TGTGCCAGCAGCTTTAATGGACAGAACTATGGCTACACCTTC. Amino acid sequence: CASSFNGQNYGYTF.

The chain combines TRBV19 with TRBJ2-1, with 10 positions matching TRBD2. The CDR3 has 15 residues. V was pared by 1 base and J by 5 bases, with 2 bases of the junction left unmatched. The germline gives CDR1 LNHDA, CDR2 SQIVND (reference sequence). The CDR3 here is CASSIASGGNNEQFF. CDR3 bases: TGTGCCAGTAGTATAGCTAGCGGGGGTAACAATGAGCAGTTCTTC.

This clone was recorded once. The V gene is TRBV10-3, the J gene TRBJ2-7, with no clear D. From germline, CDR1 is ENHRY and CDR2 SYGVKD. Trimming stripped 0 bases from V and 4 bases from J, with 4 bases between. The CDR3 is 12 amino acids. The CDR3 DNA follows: TGTGCCATCAGTGAGTCTCGGTACGAGCAGTACTTC. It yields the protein CAISESRYEQYF.

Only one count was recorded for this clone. In DNA form, the CDR3 reads TGTGCCAGCAGAACAGGGACGGGAGAGACCCAGTACTTC. It codes for CASRTGTGETQYF. The V and J genes are TRBV6-5 and TRBJ2-5; a weak D match, TRBD1 (6 bases). Germline CDR1 is MNHEY and CDR2 is SVGAGI. The V and J ends lost 6 bases and 4 bases respectively, with 12 bases between them. The CDR3 length is 13 residues.

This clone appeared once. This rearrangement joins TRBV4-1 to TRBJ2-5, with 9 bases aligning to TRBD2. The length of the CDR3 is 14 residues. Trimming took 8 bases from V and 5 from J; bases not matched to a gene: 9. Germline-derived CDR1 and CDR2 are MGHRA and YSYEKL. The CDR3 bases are TGCGCCAGCCGCGGGACTAGCTCCGTGGAGACCCAGTACTTC. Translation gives CASRGTSSVETQYF.

The DNA for the CDR3 is TGTGCCAGCAGTTTAGGACCACTCACAGGGGTTGGTTCACCCCTCCACTTT. Translated, it gives CASSLGPLTGVGSPLHF. The genes are TRBV28 and TRBJ1-6; 7 bases agree with TRBD1. Trimming took 2 bases from V and 9 from J; bases not matched to a gene: 13. From germline, CDR1 is MDHEN and CDR2 SYDVKM. The CDR3 is 17 residues long.

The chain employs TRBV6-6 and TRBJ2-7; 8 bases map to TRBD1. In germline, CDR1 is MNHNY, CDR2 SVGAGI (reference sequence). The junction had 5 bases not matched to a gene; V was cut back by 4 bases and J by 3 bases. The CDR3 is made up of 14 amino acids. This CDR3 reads CASSSGGFNYEQYF. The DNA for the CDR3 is TGTGCCAGCAGTTCAGGGGGCTTCAACTACGAGCAGTACTTC.

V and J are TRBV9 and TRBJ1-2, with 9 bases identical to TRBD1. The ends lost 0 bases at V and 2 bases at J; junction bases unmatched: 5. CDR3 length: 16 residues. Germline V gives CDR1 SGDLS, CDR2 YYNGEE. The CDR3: CASSVALGQGNYGYTF. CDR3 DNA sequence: TGTGCCAGCAGCGTAGCTCTGGGACAGGGAAACTATGGCTACACCTTC.

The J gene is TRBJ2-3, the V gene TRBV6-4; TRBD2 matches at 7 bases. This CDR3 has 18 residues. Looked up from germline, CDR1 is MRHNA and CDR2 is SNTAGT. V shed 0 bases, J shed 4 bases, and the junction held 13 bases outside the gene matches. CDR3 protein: CASSDSFGAGASPDTQYF. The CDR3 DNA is TGTGCCAGCAGTGACTCTTTCGGGGCGGGAGCTTCTCCAGATACGCAGTATTTT.

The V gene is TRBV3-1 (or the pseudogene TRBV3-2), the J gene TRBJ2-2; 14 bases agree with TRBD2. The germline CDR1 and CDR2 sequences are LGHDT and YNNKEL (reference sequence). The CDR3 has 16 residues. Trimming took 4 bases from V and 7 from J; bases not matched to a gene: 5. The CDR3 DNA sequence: TGTGCCAGCAGCCCGGGACTAGCGGGAGTAGGCGGGGAGCTGTTTTTT. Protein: CASSPGLAGVGGELFF.

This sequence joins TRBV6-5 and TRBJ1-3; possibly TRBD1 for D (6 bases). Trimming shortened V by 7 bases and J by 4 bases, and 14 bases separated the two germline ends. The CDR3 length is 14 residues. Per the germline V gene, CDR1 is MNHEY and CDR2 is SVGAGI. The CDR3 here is CASIQGAGGNTIYF. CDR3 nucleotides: TGTGCCAGCATACAGGGAGCGGGGGGAAACACCATATATTTT.

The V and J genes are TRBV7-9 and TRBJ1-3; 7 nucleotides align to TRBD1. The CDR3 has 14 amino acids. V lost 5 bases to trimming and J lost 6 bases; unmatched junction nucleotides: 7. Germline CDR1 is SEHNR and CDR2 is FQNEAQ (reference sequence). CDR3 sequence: CASSGTGQLNTIYF. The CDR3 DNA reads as TGTGCCAGCAGCGGGACGGGACAGCTAAACACCATATATTTT.

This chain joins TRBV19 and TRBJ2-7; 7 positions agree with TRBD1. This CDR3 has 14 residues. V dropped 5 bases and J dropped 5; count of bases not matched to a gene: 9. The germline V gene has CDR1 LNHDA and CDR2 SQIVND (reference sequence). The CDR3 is CASSGSYRGHEQYF. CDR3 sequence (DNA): TGTGCCAGTAGTGGATCCTACAGGGGTCACGAGCAGTACTTC.

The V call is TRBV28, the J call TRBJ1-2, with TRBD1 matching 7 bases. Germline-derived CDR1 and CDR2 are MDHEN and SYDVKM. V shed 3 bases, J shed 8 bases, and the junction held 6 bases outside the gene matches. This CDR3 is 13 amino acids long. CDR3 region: CASSFGDRHGYTF. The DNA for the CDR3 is TGTGCCAGCAGTTTCGGGGACAGACACGGCTACACCTTC.

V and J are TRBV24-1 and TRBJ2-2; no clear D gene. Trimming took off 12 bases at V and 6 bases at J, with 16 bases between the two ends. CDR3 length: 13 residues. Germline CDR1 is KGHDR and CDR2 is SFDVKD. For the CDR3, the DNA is TGTGCCGTCGGCTGGAGCGATTCCGGGGAGCTGTTTTTT. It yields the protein CAVGWSDSGELFF.

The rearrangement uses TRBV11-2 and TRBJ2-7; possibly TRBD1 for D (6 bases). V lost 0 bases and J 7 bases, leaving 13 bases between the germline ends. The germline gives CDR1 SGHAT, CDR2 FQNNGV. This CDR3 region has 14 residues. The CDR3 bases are TGTGCCAGCAGCTTAGAGTCTAGCAGGGGTGAGCAGTACTTC. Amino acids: CASSLESSRGEQYF.

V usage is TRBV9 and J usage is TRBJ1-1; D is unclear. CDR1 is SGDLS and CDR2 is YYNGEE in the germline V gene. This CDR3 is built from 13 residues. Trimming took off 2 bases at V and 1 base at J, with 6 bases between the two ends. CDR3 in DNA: TGTGCCAGCAGCGTTAGAACGAACACTGAAGCTTTCTTT. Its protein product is CASSVRTNTEAFF.

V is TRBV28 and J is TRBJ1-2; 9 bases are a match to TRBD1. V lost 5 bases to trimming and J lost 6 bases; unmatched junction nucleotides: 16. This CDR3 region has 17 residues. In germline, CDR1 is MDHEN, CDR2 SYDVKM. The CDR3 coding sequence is TGTGCCAGCAGTCTACCGGGACAGGGTGAAGGGGGCCATGGCTACACCTTC. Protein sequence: CASSLPGQGEGGHGYTF.

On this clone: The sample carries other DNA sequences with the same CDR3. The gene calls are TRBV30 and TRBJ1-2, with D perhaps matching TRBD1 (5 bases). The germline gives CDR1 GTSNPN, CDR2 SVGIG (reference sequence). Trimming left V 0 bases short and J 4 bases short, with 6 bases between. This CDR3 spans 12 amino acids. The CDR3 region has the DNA TGTGCCTGGAGTGTAGACAGCTATGGCTACACCTTC. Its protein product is CAWSVDSYGYTF.

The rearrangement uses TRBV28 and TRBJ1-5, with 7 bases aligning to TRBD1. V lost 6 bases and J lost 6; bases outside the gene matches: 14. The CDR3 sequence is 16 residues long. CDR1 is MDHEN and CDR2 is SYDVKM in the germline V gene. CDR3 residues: CASSPSQGGGGQPQHF. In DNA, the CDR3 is TGTGCCAGCAGCCCTTCCCAGGGGGGTGGGGGTCAGCCCCAGCATTTT.

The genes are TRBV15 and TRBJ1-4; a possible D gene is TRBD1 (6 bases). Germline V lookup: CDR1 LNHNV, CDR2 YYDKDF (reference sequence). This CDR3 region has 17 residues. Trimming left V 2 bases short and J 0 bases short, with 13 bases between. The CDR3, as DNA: TGTGCCACCAGCAGACCAAAATCAGGGGCAACTAATGAAAAACTGTTTTTT. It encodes CATSRPKSGATNEKLFF.

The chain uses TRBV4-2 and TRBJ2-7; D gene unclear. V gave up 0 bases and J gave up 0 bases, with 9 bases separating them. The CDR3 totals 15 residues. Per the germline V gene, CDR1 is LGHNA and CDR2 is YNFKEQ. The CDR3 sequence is CASSQEAGNSYEQYF. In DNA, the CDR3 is TGTGCCAGCAGCCAAGAGGCAGGTAACTCCTACGAGCAGTACTTC.

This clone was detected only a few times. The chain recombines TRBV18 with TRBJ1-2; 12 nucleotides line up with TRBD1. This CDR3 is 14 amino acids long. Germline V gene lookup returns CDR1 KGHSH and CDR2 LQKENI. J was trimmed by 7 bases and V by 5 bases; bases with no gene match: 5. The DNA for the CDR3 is TGTGCCAGCTCAATGGGACAGGGGGCAACTGGCTACACCTTC. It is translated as CASSMGQGATGYTF.

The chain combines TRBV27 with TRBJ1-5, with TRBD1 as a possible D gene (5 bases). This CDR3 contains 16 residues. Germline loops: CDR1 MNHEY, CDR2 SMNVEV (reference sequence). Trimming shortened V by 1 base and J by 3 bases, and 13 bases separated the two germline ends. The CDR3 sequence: CASSLFREANNQPQHF. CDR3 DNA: TGTGCCAGCAGTTTATTCAGGGAGGCGAACAATCAGCCCCAGCATTTT.

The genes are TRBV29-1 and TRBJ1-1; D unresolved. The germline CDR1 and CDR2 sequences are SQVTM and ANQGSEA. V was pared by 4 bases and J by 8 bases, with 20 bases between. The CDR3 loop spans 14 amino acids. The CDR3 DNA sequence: TGCAGCGTTGTATCAATTGGCAGTGAGGTCGAAGCTTTCTTT. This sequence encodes CSVVSIGSEVEAFF.